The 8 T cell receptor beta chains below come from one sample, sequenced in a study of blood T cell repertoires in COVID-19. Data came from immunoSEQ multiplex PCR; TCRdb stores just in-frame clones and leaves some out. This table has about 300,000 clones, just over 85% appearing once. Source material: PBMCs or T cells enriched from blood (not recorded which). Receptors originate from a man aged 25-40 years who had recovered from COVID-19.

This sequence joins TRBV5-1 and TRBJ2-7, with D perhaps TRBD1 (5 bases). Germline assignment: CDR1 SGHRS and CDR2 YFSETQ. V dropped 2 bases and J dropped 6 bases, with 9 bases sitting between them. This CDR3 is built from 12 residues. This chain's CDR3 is CASSFQGSEQYF. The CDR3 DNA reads TGCGCCAGCAGCTTTCAGGGTTCCGAGCAGTACTTC.

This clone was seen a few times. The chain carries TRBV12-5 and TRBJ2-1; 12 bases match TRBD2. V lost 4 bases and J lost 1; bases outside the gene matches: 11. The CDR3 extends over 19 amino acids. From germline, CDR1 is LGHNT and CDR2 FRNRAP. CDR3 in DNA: TGTGCTAGTGGTTCCCCGGGACTAGCGGGCGCTGGGTCCTACAATGAGCAGTTCTTC. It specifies CASGSPGLAGAGSYNEQFF.

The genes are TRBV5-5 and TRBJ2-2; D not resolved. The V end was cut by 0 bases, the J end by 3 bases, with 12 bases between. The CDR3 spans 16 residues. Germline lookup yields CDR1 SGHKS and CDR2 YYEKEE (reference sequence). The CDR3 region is CASSLEGRLHTGELFF. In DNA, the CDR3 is TGTGCCAGCAGCTTGGAAGGCAGACTCCACACCGGGGAGCTGTTTTTT.

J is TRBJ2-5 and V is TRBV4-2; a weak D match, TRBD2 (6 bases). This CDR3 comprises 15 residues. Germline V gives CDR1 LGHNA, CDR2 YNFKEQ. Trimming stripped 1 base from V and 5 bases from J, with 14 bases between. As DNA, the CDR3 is TGTGCCAGCAGCCAAGCGGAAGGGGCGGGGGAGACCCAGTACTTC. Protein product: CASSQAEGAGETQYF.

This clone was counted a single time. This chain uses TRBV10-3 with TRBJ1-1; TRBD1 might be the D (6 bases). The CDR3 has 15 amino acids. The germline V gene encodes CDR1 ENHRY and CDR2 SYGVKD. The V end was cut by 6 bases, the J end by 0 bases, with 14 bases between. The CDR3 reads CAIRGSAGVNTEAFF. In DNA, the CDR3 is TGTGCCATCAGGGGCTCGGCAGGGGTGAACACTGAAGCTTTCTTT.

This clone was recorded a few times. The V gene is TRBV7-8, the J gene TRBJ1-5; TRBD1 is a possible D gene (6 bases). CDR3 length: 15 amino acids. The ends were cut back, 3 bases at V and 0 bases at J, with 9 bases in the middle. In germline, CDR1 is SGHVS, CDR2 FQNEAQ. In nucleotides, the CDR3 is TGTGCCAGCAGCTTCGGGACACCTAGCAATCAGCCCCAGCATTTT. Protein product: CASSFGTPSNQPQHF.

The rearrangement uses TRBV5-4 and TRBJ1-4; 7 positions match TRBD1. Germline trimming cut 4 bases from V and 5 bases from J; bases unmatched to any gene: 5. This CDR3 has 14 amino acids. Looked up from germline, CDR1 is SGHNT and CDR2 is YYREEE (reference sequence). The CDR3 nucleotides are TGTGCCAGCAGCCGTGAGGGGGCAAATGAAAAACTGTTTTTT. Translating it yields CASSREGANEKLFF. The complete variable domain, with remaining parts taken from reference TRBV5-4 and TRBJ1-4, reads ETGVTQSPTHLIKTRGQQVTLRCSSQSGHNTVSWYQQALGQGPQFIFQYYREEENGRGNFPPRFSGLQFPNYSSELNVNALELDDSALYLCASSREGANEKLFFGSGTQLSVL.

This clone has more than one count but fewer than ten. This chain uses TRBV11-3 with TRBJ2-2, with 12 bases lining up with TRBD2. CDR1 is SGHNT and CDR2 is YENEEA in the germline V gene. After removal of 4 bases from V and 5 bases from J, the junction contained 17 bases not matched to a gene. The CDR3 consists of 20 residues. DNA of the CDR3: TGTGCCAGCAGCTCGACCGGCCTCGTGACTAGCGGGAGAGGTACCGGGGAGCTGTTTTTT. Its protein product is CASSSTGLVTSGRGTGELFF.